The 7 T cell receptor beta chains presented below share a single source sample, sequenced in a study of T cell responses to AZD1222 COVID-19 vaccine. Repertoires were generated with immunoSEQ multiplex PCR, while TCRdb's copy carries only in-frame clones and drops some. The sample has under 150,000 clones, approximately 87% seen once. The sample was peripheral blood, taken 28 days after the second AZD1222 dose. The receptors were sampled from an adult who received the AZD1222 COVID-19 vaccine.

The chain joins TRBV7-3 to TRBJ2-3; no clear D. Germline loops: CDR1 SGHTA, CDR2 FQGTGA. Trimming removed 5 bases from V and 0 bases from J, with 9 bases in between. CDR3 length: 14 amino acids. CDR3 sequence: CASSPGSSTDTQYF. DNA of the CDR3: TGTGCCAGCAGCCCCGGTTCTAGCACAGATACGCAGTATTTT.

V gene TRBV6-5 combines with J gene TRBJ2-2, with D possibly being TRBD2 (5 bases). Germline lookup yields CDR1 MNHEY and CDR2 SVGAGI. The CDR3 runs to 14 residues. V was shortened by 8 bases and J by 0 bases, with 10 bases between the two germline ends. The CDR3 DNA is TGTGCCAGCCAACAGCGGACGAACACCGGGGAGCTGTTTTTT. It specifies CASQQRTNTGELFF.

The chain employs TRBV12-3 or TRBV12-4 and TRBJ1-4; 7 nucleotides line up with TRBD1. The J segment lost 6 bases and the V segment lost 7 bases, leaving 5 bases of the junction unmatched. The CDR3 extends over 13 amino acids. CDR3 bases: TGTGCCAGCAAGGGACAGCCCGATGAAAAACTGTTTTTT. Encoded protein: CASKGQPDEKLFF.

This chain joins TRBV5-1 and TRBJ1-2; D may be TRBD1 (6 bases). V lost 5 bases, J lost 2 bases, and 19 bases lay in between. The CDR3 runs to 16 residues. Germline values: CDR1 SGHRS, CDR2 YFSETQ. The CDR3 DNA reads TGCGCCAGCAGACTAGCCTTGAACAGGGAGAACTATGGCTACACCTTC. Amino acid sequence: CASRLALNRENYGYTF. The whole variable domain, filled in from reference TRBV5-1 and TRBJ1-2, reads KAGVTQTPRYLIKTRGQQVTLSCSPISGHRSVSWYQQTPGQGLQFLFEYFSETQRNKGNFPGRFSGRQFSNSRSEMNVSTLELGDSALYLCASRLALNRENYGYTFGSGTRLTVV.

The chain carries TRBV10-3 and TRBJ2-1, with 12 bases matching TRBD2. From germline, CDR1 is ENHRY and CDR2 SYGVKD. The CDR3 runs to 14 residues. The V gene end was trimmed by 6 bases and the J gene end by 7 bases; junction bases not matched to a gene: 4. CDR3 DNA: TGTGCCATCAGGGGGGGGACTAGCGGGAATGAGCAGTTCTTC. Translated, it gives CAIRGGTSGNEQFF.

This chain joins TRBV7-9 and TRBJ1-1; weak D call: TRBD1 (5 bases). This CDR3 is built from 15 residues. Germline lookup yields CDR1 SEHNR and CDR2 FQNEAQ (reference sequence). V was clipped by 1 base and J by 1 base, with 10 bases between them. In DNA form, the CDR3 reads TGTGCCAGCAGCTTAGTCTCAGGGACGAACACTGAAGCTTTCTTT. Its protein is CASSLVSGTNTEAFF.

The V call is TRBV27, the J call TRBJ1-2, with D possibly TRBD1 on 6 matching bases. Trimming pared 0 bases from V and 5 bases from J, leaving 13 bases between. This CDR3 contains 15 residues. The germline gives CDR1 MNHEY, CDR2 SMNVEV (reference sequence). The CDR3 loop is CASSLSGAPRYGYTF. The CDR3 nucleotides are TGTGCCAGCAGTTTATCGGGGGCCCCGAGGTATGGCTACACCTTC.